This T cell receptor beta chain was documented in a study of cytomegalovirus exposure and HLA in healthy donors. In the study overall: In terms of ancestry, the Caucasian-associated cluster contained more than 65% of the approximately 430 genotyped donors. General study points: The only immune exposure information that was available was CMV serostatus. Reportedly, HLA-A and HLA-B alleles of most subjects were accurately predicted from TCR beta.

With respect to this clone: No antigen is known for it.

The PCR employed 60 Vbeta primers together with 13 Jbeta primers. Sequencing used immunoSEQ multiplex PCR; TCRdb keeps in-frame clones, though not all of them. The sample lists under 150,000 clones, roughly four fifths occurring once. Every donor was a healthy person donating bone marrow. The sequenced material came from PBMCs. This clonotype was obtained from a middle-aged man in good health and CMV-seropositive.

The DNA of the CDR3 is TGTGCCAGCAGCCCCAGGGTAGATACGCAGTATTTT. It is translated as CASSPRVDTQYF. The V gene is TRBV7-2, the J gene TRBJ2-3; D is possibly TRBD1 (5 bases). Trimming pared 5 bases from V and 5 bases from J, leaving 8 bases between. Germline lookup yields CDR1 SGHTA and CDR2 FQGNSA. This CDR3 has 12 residues. The entire variable domain, with the rest obtained from reference TRBV7-2 and TRBJ2-3, is as follows: GAGVSQSPSNKVTEKGKDVELRCDPISGHTALYWYRQSLGQGLEFLIYFQGNSAPDKSGLPSDRFSAERTGGSVSTLTIQRTQQEDSAVYLCASSPRVDTQYFGPGTRLTVL.